The entry below describes one T cell receptor beta chain. Participants were placed into cohorts based on the clinical history they reported. It was within 2 weeks before study entry that exposed participants met a COVID-19 case. The data derive from a study of blood T cell repertoires in COVID-19. Study-wide context: The United States, Italy and Spain were the sources of the acute and convalescent COVID-19 samples.

This CDR3 spans 17 amino acids. Germline assignment: CDR1 SGHTA and CDR2 FQGNSA. V was clipped by 5 bases and J by 2 bases; unmatched bases: 10. In the original analysis: The assay estimated nucleated cells by amplifying reference gene primers. Here immunoSEQ multiplex PCR was the method, and the copy in TCRdb shows in-frame clones only, minus some. From that table come the V and J calls and clone size; the DNA was used to work out D and trimming. Of some 340,000 clones detected, over 90% appear once; the ten largest clones hold roughly 3.9%. The receptor was isolated from a woman in her twenties or thirties who had been exposed to COVID-19. The sequenced sample was PBMCs or T cells enriched from blood (not recorded which). The chain couples TRBV7-2 to TRBJ2-5; 11 nucleotides match TRBD2. CDR3 residues: CASSPYPLAGGQETQYF. CDR3 nucleotides: TGTGCCAGCAGCCCCTACCCTTTAGCGGGGGGGCAAGAGACCCAGTACTTC.